What follows describes a single TCR beta chain. The sample originates from a study of blood T cell repertoires in COVID-19. On the study more broadly: Acute-phase and convalescent COVID-19 samples originated in the United States, Italy and Spain. PBMCs, B-cell-depleted T cells, or T cells were the source of the cDNA or gDNA that made up the material.

Authors' processing steps: Estimated nucleated cell counts came from reference gene primer amplification. Sequenced by immunoSEQ multiplex PCR; TCRdb stores in-frame clones only, minus some. V and J calls and clone size are given by that table; D and trimming were obtained from the DNA. The table lists approximately 410,000 clones, about nine tenths of them singletons. The TCR sequence derives from a woman younger than 45 with active or convalescent COVID-19. Sample: peripheral blood.

The CDR3 loop is CASSGRVGGNTEAFF. CDR3 bases: TGCGCCAGCAGCGGTCGGGTGGGAGGGAACACTGAAGCTTTCTTT. The chain uses TRBV4-1 and TRBJ1-1, with no clear D. V was trimmed by 5 bases and J by 1 base, leaving 14 bases between them. There are 15 residues in the CDR3. Germline V CDR1 and CDR2: MGHRA, YSYEKL.